This T cell receptor beta chain was found in a study of regulatory T cells in long-lasting Graves disease. The study, taken as a whole, reports: Whereas new patients shared 870 or so public clonotypes, persistent patients shared more, at a few thousand. Persistent cases favored TRBV28, TRBJ1-2 and TRBJ2-5.

Construction of TCR beta libraries relied on iRepertoire HTBI primers and on Arm-PCR targeting CDR3 regions. Original analysis: From all samples, identification returned 13 to 15 TRBJ and 60 or so TRBV segments. TCRdb re-derived calls from the multiplex PCR reads in MiXCR, one entry per CDR3 protein. TCRdb's processing, not the authors', yielded these V and J calls. The repertoire includes under 800,000 distinct CDR3 sequences, roughly 15% of them detected once, and around 19% sits in the top ten. The CDR3 sequence is 15 residues long. Trimming pared 5 bases from V and 5 bases from J, leaving 15 bases between. CDR1 is LNHDA, CDR2 SQIVND, per germline (reference sequence). This clonotype has a handful of counts. Its antigen is unknown. This sample's time point: newly diagnosed GD, antithyroid drugs for less than 3 months. PBMC-derived RNA was used for the TCR library. These data were also reused for a study on T cells in Graves' hyperthyroidism and ophthalmopathy. This second study notes: First-round RT-PCR with HTBI primers amplified the TCR CDR3 region.

Sequencing used peripheral blood mononuclear cells (PBMCs), obtained at new diagnosis, from a patient treated with antithyroid drugs. This chain connects TRBV19 to TRBJ1-4; the D is unclear. This TCR was sampled from a woman in her 30s with Graves disease. The CDR3 spells CASSPRTSFNEKLFF. The CDR3 DNA reads as TGTGCCAGTAGTCCCAGAACAAGTTTCAATGAAAAACTGTTTTTT.